Given below is one T cell receptor (beta chain) in context. A count is missing, but by frequency this clonotype is medium-sized (0.01 to 0.1%). It lacks a known antigen. This sample was taken from a study of human CD8 memory T cell subsets (dated by TCRdb to the early 2020s). With regard to the full study: TCRbeta repertoires of stem-like (TSTEM), progenitor exhausted-like (TPEX) and effector memory CD8+ T cell subsets were compared to assess their clonal relationships. TCRbeta repertoires were obtained from five to seven donors, each contributing TSTEM, TPEX and effector memory subsets.

Based on the germline V gene, the CDR1 and CDR2 sequences are SQVTM and ANQGSEA. Measured from the cysteine to the phenylalanine, the CDR3 is 14 residues long. The protein alone is recorded here. The reads were generated on a NextSeq 550. A Human TCR Profiling Kit was used to prepare UMI-labeled 5' RACE TCRbeta libraries. The same number of PCR cycles was used to prepare all TCRbeta libraries in parallel. The authors' pipeline ran thus. Between roughly 2,600 and 20,000 functional CDR3beta clonotypes were contained in each TCRbeta library. MIGEC 1.2.9 was used for UMI extraction and consensus assembly, with a minimum of three reads required per UMI. MiXCR 3.0.3 was used to extract in-frame CDR3beta repertoires. Each sample was downsampled to 42,000 randomly selected UMIs before diversity metrics were calculated in VDJtools 1.2.1. For the top 3,000 clones of each sample pair, the repertoire overlap metrics D, R and F2 were calculated in VDJtools. Following TCRdb reprocessing, every CDR3 protein sequence forms one entry, and DNA is not provided. What appears here as the V and J calls and clone size reflects TCRdb's work, not the paper's. The sample has approximately 6,200 distinct CDR3 sequences on record. Less than 20% of the sample rests with the top ten.

Study-level results and caveats: TSTEM and TPEX subsets showed similarly high normalized Shannon-Wiener diversity, whereas effector memory subsets were comparatively less diverse. Only TCRbeta chains were sequenced, and repertoire comparisons were based on a handful of donors, with testing performed by paired t-tests and Bonferroni correction. Both stem-like subsets shared clonotypes with effector memory cells, but TSTEM and TPEX repertoires overlapped minimally, suggesting distinct antigen spectra. Based on Chao1 estimates, TSTEM subsets appeared to have greater repertoire diversity than TPEX subsets, which may reflect a broader range of specificities.

Progenitor exhausted-like memory CD8+ T cells (TPEX) were defined as CCR7+ PD-1+ TIGIT+ early differentiated memory cells with dysfunctional, exhausted-like traits. Density gradient separation was used to isolate peripheral blood mononuclear cells from healthy donor buffy coats. The study enriched total CD8+ T cells through negative magnetic separation using EasySep or MojoSort CD8+ T cell isolation kits. For each subset, total RNA was extracted using an RNeasy Mini Kit from duplicate vials of some 140,000 sorted CD8+ T cells. PBMCs were used either fresh or after being cryopreserved in fetal bovine serum containing about 10% DMSO. Fluorescence-activated cell sorting on a FACSAria III was used to sort CD8+ T cell subsets to purity.

This TCR came from a human donor in good health. Recombination joined TRBV29-1 with TRBJ2-2. Sequencing was performed on CD8+ T cells from PBMCs. The CDR3 is CSVENPRATGELFF.